The following is a T cell receptor (beta chain) sequence with its context. Its antigen is as yet unknown. The treatment: around 19 received Ad26.COV2.S at low or high dose, single or two shots; about 5 received placebo; per-sample allocation not given. Collection of samples fell on day 63 after the first vaccine or placebo injection. This entry is derived from a study of Ad26.COV2.S vaccination and SARS-CoV-2 variants. About the study: The donor was enrolled in the Ad26.COV2.S arm of the COV1001 trial.

Germline loops: CDR1 SGHVS, CDR2 FQNEAQ. Trimming cost V 5 bases and J 2 bases, with 9 bases left between them. The CDR3 has 14 amino acids. Study-wide findings and caveats: For non-spike TCRs, breadth in vaccine recipients resembled that in placebo recipients. Placebo recipients showed lower spike-specific TCR breadth than vaccinees. Total T cell responses may have been underestimated by the TCR breadth and depth analyses.

Data came from immunoSEQ multiplex PCR; TCRdb stores just in-frame clones and leaves some out. Seen here are 510,000 or so clones, approximately 90% observed once, and the top ten hold around 13%. The clonotype comes from a person aged 18-65 years who received the Ad26.COV2.S COVID-19 vaccine or a placebo. The sequencing used peripheral blood, collected in a trial of Ad26.COV2.S vaccine versus placebo. V usage is TRBV7-8 and J usage is TRBJ2-2; tentative D call: TRBD1 (6 bases). This chain's CDR3 is CASSRDTNTGELFF. The CDR3 DNA sequence: TGTGCCAGCAGCCGGGACACCAACACCGGGGAGCTGTTTTTT.